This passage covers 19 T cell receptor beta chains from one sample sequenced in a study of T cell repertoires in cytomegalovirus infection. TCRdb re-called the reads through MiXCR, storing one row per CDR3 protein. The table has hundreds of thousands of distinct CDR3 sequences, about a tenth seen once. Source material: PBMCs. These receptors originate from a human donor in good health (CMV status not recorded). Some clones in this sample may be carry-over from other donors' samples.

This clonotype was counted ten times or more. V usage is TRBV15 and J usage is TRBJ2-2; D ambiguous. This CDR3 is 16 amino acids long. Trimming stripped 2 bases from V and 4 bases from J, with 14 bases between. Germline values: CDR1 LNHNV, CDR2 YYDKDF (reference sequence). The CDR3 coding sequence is TGTGCCACCAGCAGATTTGGAGATTTGAGCACCGGGGAGCTGTTTTTT. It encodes CATSRFGDLSTGELFF.

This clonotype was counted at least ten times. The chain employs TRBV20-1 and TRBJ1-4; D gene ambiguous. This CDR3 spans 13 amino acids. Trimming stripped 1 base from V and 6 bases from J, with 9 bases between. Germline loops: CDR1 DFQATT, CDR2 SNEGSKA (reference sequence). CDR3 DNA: TGCAGTGCTAGAGTGGTGGGAGATGAAAAACTGTTTTTT. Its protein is CSARVVGDEKLFF.

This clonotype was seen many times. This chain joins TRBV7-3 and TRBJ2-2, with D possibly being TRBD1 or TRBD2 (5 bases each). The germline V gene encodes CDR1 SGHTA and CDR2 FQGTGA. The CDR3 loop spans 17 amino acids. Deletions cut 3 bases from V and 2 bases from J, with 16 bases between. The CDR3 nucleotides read TGTGCCAGCAGCTTTGCCGCCGGGACCCCCAACACCGGGGAGCTGTTTTTT. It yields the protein CASSFAAGTPNTGELFF.

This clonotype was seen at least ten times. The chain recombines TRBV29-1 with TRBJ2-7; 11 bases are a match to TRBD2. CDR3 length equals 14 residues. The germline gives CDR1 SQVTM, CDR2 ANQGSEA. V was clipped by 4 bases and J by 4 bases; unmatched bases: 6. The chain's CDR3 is CSVAPSGGKYEQYF. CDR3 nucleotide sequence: TGCAGCGTTGCCCCTAGCGGGGGGAAGTACGAGCAGTACTTC.

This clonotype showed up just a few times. CDR3 residues: CASSEQGAQETQYF. The CDR3, as DNA: TGTGCCAGCAGTGAACAGGGGGCGCAAGAGACCCAGTACTTC. This sequence joins TRBV2 and TRBJ2-5; 8 bases align to TRBD1. The germline V gene has CDR1 SNHLY and CDR2 FYNNEI. V dropped 2 bases and J dropped 2; count of bases not matched to a gene: 1. This CDR3 comprises 14 residues.

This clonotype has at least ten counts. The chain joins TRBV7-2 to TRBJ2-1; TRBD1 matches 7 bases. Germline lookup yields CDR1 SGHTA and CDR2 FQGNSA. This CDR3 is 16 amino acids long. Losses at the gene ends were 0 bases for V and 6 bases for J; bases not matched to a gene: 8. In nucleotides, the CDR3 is TGTGCCAGCAGCTTAGCGACAGGGCTAATTGGCAATGAGCAGTTCTTC. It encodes CASSLATGLIGNEQFF.

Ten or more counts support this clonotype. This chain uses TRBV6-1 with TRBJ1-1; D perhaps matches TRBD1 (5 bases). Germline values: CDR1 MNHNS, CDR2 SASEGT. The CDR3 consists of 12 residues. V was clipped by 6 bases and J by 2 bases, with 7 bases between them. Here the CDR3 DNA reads TGTGCCAGCAGGGGGCTTAACACTGAAGCTTTCTTT. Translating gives CASRGLNTEAFF.

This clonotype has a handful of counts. The CDR3 sequence: CASSQDEGDGYTF. The CDR3 DNA follows: TGCGCCAGCAGCCAAGACGAAGGGGATGGCTACACCTTC. V is TRBV4-3 and J is TRBJ1-2, with D maybe TRBD1 (5 bases). Between the trimmed V and J ends, which lost 0 bases and 6 bases, there was a span of 8 bases. The germline gives CDR1 LGHNA, CDR2 YSLEER. The CDR3 has 13 residues.

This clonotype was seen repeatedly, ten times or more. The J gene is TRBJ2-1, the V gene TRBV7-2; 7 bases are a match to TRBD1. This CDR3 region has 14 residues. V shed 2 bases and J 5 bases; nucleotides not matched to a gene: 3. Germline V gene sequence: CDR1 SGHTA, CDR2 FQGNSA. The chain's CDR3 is CASSLTGQHNEQFF. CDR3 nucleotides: TGTGCCAGCAGCTTAACGGGACAGCACAATGAGCAGTTCTTC.

CDR3 DNA sequence: TGCAGTGCTAGGACAGGGCGGGAGACCCAGTACTTC. It yields the protein CSARTGRETQYF. The J gene is TRBJ2-5, the V gene TRBV20-1; 7 bases are shared with TRBD1. Germline values: CDR1 DFQATT, CDR2 SNEGSKA (reference sequence). This CDR3 is 12 amino acids long. V was clipped by 3 bases and J by 5 bases; unmatched bases: 3.

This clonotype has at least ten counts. The CDR3 protein is CASRASRGAMNTEAFF. CDR3 coding DNA: TGTGCCAGCAGGGCGTCTAGGGGCGCGATGAACACTGAAGCTTTCTTT. V is TRBV28 and J is TRBJ1-1; possible D gene TRBD1, 5 bases. This CDR3 spans 16 amino acids. Germline CDR1 MDHEN, CDR2 SYDVKM. V lost 6 bases to trimming and J lost 0 bases, with 17 bases between them.

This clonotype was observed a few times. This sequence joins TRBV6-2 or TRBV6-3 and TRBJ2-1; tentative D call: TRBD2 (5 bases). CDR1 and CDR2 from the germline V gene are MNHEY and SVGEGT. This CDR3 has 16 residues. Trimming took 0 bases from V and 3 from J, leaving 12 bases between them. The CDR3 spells CASSYSTGGHYNEQFF. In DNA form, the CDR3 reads TGTGCCAGCAGTTACTCGACTGGCGGGCACTACAATGAGCAGTTCTTC.

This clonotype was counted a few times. The CDR3 nucleotides read TGTGCCAGCAGTCCTATAGGGGGGGCCAGAACCGGGGAGCTGTTTTTT. Residues: CASSPIGGARTGELFF. The rearrangement joins TRBV27 to TRBJ2-2, with D perhaps TRBD2 (7 bases). With 5 bases removed from V and 5 bases from J, the gap between germline ends came to 18 bases. CDR3 length: 16 residues. The V gene's germline CDR1 is MNHEY and CDR2 SMNVEV (reference sequence).

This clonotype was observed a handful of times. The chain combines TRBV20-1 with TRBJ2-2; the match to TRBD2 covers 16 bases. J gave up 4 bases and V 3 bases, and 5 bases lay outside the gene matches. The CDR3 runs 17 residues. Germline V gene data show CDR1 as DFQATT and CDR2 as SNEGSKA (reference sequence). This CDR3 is CSASGTSGGAVTGELFF. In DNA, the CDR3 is TGCAGTGCTAGTGGGACTAGCGGGGGGGCCGTCACCGGGGAGCTGTTTTTT.

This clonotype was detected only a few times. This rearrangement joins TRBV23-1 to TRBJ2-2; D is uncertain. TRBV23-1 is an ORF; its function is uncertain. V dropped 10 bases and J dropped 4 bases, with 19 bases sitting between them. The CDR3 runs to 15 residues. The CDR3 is CATLQGRMGTGELFF. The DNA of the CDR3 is TGCGCCACGCTCCAAGGACGGATGGGCACCGGGGAGCTGTTTTTT.

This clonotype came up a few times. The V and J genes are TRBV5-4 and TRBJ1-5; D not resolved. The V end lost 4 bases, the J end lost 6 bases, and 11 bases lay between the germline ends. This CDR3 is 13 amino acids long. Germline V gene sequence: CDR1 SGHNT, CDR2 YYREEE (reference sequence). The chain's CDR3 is CASSPPQRQPQHF. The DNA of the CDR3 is TGTGCCAGCAGCCCGCCCCAACGTCAGCCCCAGCATTTT.

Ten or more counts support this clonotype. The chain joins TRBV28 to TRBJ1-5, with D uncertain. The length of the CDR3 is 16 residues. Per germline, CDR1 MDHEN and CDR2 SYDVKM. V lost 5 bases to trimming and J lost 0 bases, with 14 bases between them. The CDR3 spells CASSLALTASNQPQHF. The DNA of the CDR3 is TGTGCCAGCAGTCTCGCACTCACAGCTAGCAATCAGCCCCAGCATTTT.

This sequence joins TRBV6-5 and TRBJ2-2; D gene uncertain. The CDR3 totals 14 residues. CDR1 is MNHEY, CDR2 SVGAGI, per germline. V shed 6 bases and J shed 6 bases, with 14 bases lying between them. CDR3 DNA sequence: TGTGCCAGCAGCCCCTGGCTGGGGTCCGGGGAGCTGTTTTTT. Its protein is CASSPWLGSGELFF.

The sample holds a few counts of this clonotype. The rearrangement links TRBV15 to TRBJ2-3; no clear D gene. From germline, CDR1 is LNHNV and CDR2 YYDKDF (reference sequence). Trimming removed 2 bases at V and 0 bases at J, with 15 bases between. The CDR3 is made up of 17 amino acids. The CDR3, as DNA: TGTGCCACCAGCAGACTCCAATTAGGCCTCAGCACAGATACGCAGTATTTT. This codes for CATSRLQLGLSTDTQYF.